These 21 T cell receptor beta chains share one sample of origin, sequenced in a study of CD8 T cells in ankylosing spondylitis (dated by TCRdb to the late 2010s). Preparation of the library involved 5' RACE. This sample was sequenced with an Illumina HiSeq 2500. TCRdb redid the processing of the public reads, applying fastp at Q25 and MiXCR, and retained in-frame beta chains. Duplicate CDR3 protein sequences are folded into a single record with the most common DNA and genes. Within this sample are fewer than 200,000 distinct CDR3 sequences, with 9.8% of them counted one time only. The biggest ten clones account for more than 13% of the sample. Input material: blood, either unsorted or a sorted T cell fraction (not recorded which). The receptors here all came from a female donor with ankylosing spondylitis or in good health (not recorded which).

This clonotype was counted ten times or more. This chain uses TRBV4-3 with TRBJ2-7, with D unresolved. The CDR3 runs to 13 residues. Germline CDR1 and CDR2: LGHNA and YSLEER. Trimming stripped 1 base from V and 2 bases from J, with 6 bases between. CDR3 in DNA: TGCGCCAGCAGCCAAGCTATCGCCTACGAGCAGTACTTC. It specifies CASSQAIAYEQYF.

Here the CDR3 reads CASSSRQDTGELFF. Here the CDR3 DNA reads TGCGCCAGCAGCTCCCGGCAGGACACCGGGGAGCTGTTTTTT. The chain employs TRBV4-1 and TRBJ2-2; D unresolved. Germline CDR1 reads MGHRA; CDR2 reads YSYEKL. Trimming took 5 bases from V and 3 from J, leaving 10 bases between them. The length of the CDR3 is 14 residues.

The chain is built from TRBV28 and TRBJ2-4; 11 bases are a match to TRBD1. Unmatched junction bases numbered 5, after V lost 5 bases and J lost 2 bases. CDR3 length: 16 amino acids. Germline CDR1 is MDHEN and CDR2 is SYDVKM. CDR3: CASSPRTGGPKNIQYF. The DNA for the CDR3 is TGTGCCAGCAGTCCACGGACAGGGGGCCCCAAAAACATTCAGTACTTC.

The chain combines TRBV7-6 with TRBJ2-7, with TRBD2 as a possible D gene (5 bases). CDR1 is SGHVS and CDR2 is FNYEAQ in the germline V gene. Trimming shortened V by 4 bases and J by 4 bases, and 17 bases separated the two germline ends. The CDR3 extends over 15 amino acids. CDR3 region: CASSSGSQEAYEQYF. CDR3 DNA sequence: TGTGCCAGCAGCTCGGGGTCGCAGGAAGCGTACGAGCAGTACTTC.

The chain employs TRBV6-6 and TRBJ2-7; perhaps TRBD1 as D (6 bases). The CDR3 consists of 13 residues. Trimming left V 5 bases short and J 6 bases short, with 14 bases between. From germline, CDR1 is MNHNY and CDR2 SVGAGI (reference sequence). The CDR3 DNA follows: TGTGCCAGCAGTCAGGGGATTCTGGGCGAGCAGTACTTC. Residues: CASSQGILGEQYF.

This chain connects TRBV5-8 to TRBJ2-1; tentatively, D is TRBD2 (6 bases). Germline-derived CDR1 and CDR2 are SGHTS and YDEGEE. Trimming removed 5 bases at V and 16 bases at J, with 22 bases between. This CDR3 has 13 residues. CDR3 coding DNA: TGTGCCAGCAGGCTTTCCCTATTAGCGGTCCCCTTCTTC. As protein: CASRLSLLAVPFF.

The sample holds a few counts of this clonotype. The V gene is TRBV6-5, the J gene TRBJ2-7; 9 positions match TRBD1. The CDR3 extends over 14 amino acids. CDR1 MNHEY and CDR2 SVGAGI come from the germline V gene. The V gene end was trimmed by 10 bases and the J gene end by 5 bases; junction bases not matched to a gene: 12. CDR3 nucleotides: TGTGCCACCCGTTCCGGGACAGGGATCAACGAGCAGTACTTC. This gives the protein CATRSGTGINEQYF.

This chain joins TRBV25-1 and TRBJ2-1; possibly TRBD2 for D (5 bases). Germline assignment: CDR1 MGHDK and CDR2 SYGVNS. V shed 3 bases and J shed 4 bases, with 16 bases lying between them. The CDR3 is 16 amino acids. This chain's CDR3 is CASSEPESGVYNEQFF. The CDR3 DNA reads as TGTGCCAGCAGTGAGCCTGAGAGCGGCGTATACAATGAGCAGTTCTTC.

The gene calls are TRBV9 and TRBJ2-5; D perhaps matches TRBD2 (7 bases). The CDR3 consists of 16 residues. Germline CDR1 reads SGDLS; CDR2 reads YYNGEE. The V and J ends lost 4 bases and 5 bases respectively, with 21 bases between them. The CDR3 reads CASSPGGAGAWETQYF. CDR3 DNA sequence: TGTGCCAGCAGCCCAGGAGGGGCGGGGGCCTGGGAGACCCAGTACTTC.

V usage is TRBV25-1 and J usage is TRBJ2-7, with 10 bases matching TRBD1. Germline CDR1 is MGHDK and CDR2 is SYGVNS. CDR3 size: 16 residues. J was trimmed by 2 bases and V by 6 bases; bases with no gene match: 10. CDR3 loop: CASRARGGTGAYEQYF. The CDR3 DNA sequence: TGTGCCAGCAGGGCAAGAGGCGGGACAGGGGCCTACGAGCAGTACTTC.

This clonotype was found a few times. V is TRBV9 and J is TRBJ2-7; either TRBD1 or TRBD2 may fit D (6 bases each). Between the trimmed V and J ends, which lost 4 bases and 0 bases, there was a span of 17 bases. This CDR3 has 16 residues. Looked up from germline, CDR1 is SGDLS and CDR2 is YYNGEE. The CDR3 DNA reads TGTGCCAGCAGCCCTCAGGGGAGGCCAGGCTCCTACGAGCAGTACTTC. This gives the protein CASSPQGRPGSYEQYF.

This clonotype was observed a handful of times. This rearrangement joins TRBV20-1 to TRBJ2-1, with TRBD2 matching over 11 bases. The CDR3 runs to 16 residues. Germline CDR1 DFQATT, CDR2 SNEGSKA (reference sequence). The V segment lost 0 bases and the J segment 2 bases; nucleotides outside the gene matches: 3. This chain's CDR3 is CSARDALAGAYNEQFF. The CDR3 DNA sequence: TGCAGTGCTAGAGATGCACTAGCGGGAGCCTACAATGAGCAGTTCTTC.

The gene calls are TRBV28 and TRBJ2-3; either TRBD1 or TRBD2 may supply D (5 bases each). The CDR3 spans 10 residues. Germline loops: CDR1 MDHEN, CDR2 SYDVKM. The CDR3 sequence is CVWGTDTQYF. DNA for the CDR3: TGTGTCTGGGGGACAGATACGCAGTATTTT.

This clonotype was counted between two and nine times. The chain links TRBV28 to TRBJ1-4; the D is unclear. The CDR3 has 15 residues. V dropped 3 bases and J dropped 4 bases, with 12 bases sitting between them. In germline, CDR1 is MDHEN, CDR2 SYDVKM. CDR3 loop: CASSLGTAFNEKLFF. The CDR3 bases are TGTGCCAGCAGTTTGGGAACAGCCTTTAATGAAAAACTGTTTTTT.

At least ten counts were recorded for this clonotype. The chain recombines TRBV27 with TRBJ1-1; possible D gene TRBD1, 5 bases. Trimming removed 3 bases from V and 1 base from J, with 9 bases in between. The CDR3 sequence is 14 residues long. Looked up from germline, CDR1 is MNHEY and CDR2 is SMNVEV (reference sequence). This chain's CDR3 is CASSFTGSNTEAFF. In DNA form, the CDR3 reads TGTGCCAGCAGTTTCACAGGCTCGAACACTGAAGCTTTCTTT.

The chain employs TRBV28 and TRBJ2-1, with no clear D. Germline V gene data show CDR1 as MDHEN and CDR2 as SYDVKM. There are 12 residues in the CDR3. Between the trimmed V and J ends, which lost 3 bases and 9 bases, there was a span of 9 bases. CDR3 in DNA: TGTGCCAGCAGTTTGATTAGGGCTGAGCAGTTCTTC. This encodes CASSLIRAEQFF.

This clonotype came up many times. V is TRBV20-1 and J is TRBJ2-7; either TRBD1 or TRBD2 may fit D (5 bases each). The germline V gene has CDR1 DFQATT and CDR2 SNEGSKA (reference sequence). V lost 4 bases to trimming and J lost 3 bases, with 16 bases between them. The length of the CDR3 is 14 residues. As DNA, the CDR3 is TGCAGTGCTATCCCGGGACCTACAGTCTACGAGCAGTACTTC. It translates to CSAIPGPTVYEQYF.

This clonotype has more than one count but fewer than ten. The J gene is TRBJ2-7, the V gene TRBV11-1, with D possibly TRBD1 on 6 matching bases. The CDR3 loop spans 11 amino acids. The germline V gene encodes CDR1 SGHAT and CDR2 FQDESV (reference sequence). This CDR3 reads CPRGGSDEQYF. For the CDR3, the DNA is TGTCCACGAGGGGGTTCAGACGAGCAGTACTTC.

The V and J genes are TRBV20-1 and TRBJ1-3; D possibly corresponds to TRBD1 (5 bases). Germline V gives CDR1 DFQATT, CDR2 SNEGSKA (reference sequence). The V gene lost 0 bases and the J gene lost 2 bases, with 8 bases spanning the gap. This CDR3 has 14 residues. The CDR3 region has the DNA TGCAGTGCTAGAGAGCAGGGAACTGGAAACACCATATATTTT. Protein sequence: CSAREQGTGNTIYF.

The chain links TRBV5-1 to TRBJ2-2; tentatively, D is TRBD2 (6 bases). The CDR3 covers 20 residues. Germline assignment: CDR1 SGHRS and CDR2 YFSETQ. Trimming took off 2 bases at V and 2 bases at J, with 25 bases between the two ends. CDR3 bases: TGCGCCAGCAGCTTATCAGGTTCAGGGACTTTAACAATTAACACCGGGGAGCTGTTTTTT. This sequence encodes CASSLSGSGTLTINTGELFF. The whole variable domain, remainder taken from reference TRBV5-1 and TRBJ2-2, is KAGVTQTPRYLIKTRGQQVTLSCSPISGHRSVSWYQQTPGQGLQFLFEYFSETQRNKGNFPGRFSGRQFSNSRSEMNVSTLELGDSALYLCASSLSGSGTLTINTGELFFGEGSRLTVL.

This clonotype was recorded a few times. This chain connects TRBV28 to TRBJ1-5, with 9 nucleotides matching TRBD1. The CDR3 contains 15 residues. Germline V gene data show CDR1 as MDHEN and CDR2 as SYDVKM. Trimming took 7 bases from V and 4 from J; bases not matched to a gene: 8. As DNA, the CDR3 is TGTGCCAGCACCCCCGGGACAGGGTTGAATCAGCCCCAGCATTTT. This codes for CASTPGTGLNQPQHF.